The rows below give T cell receptor beta chains drawn from one sample of a study of blood T cell repertoires in COVID-19. Measured with immunoSEQ multiplex PCR; TCRdb has only the in-frame clones, and not every one. The sample comprises about 99,000 clones, roughly 76% of which are singletons, and 4% to 5.5% rests with the top ten. Sample: peripheral blood. The source is a man older than 75 with COVID-19, enrolled during active disease. The conserved cysteine and the conserved F or W are not part of the CDR3 here. The D gene is left open where the match is weak.

D gene: .
V gene: TRBV5-4
J gene: TRBJ1-2
CDR3 protein: ASSPRDRFFYGYT

D gene: TRBD1
V gene: TRBV27
J gene: TRBJ2-7
CDR3 protein: ASTTGTGISEQY

D gene: .
V gene: TRBV18
J gene: TRBJ2-3
CDR3 protein: ASSPEGVSTDTQY

D gene: TRBD1
V gene: TRBV7-2
J gene: TRBJ1-1
CDR3 protein: ASSPGQGLTEAF

D gene: TRBD2
V gene: TRBV3-1/TRBV3-2
J gene: TRBJ2-7
CDR3 protein: ASNGGRGEQY

D gene: TRBD1
V gene: TRBV2
J gene: TRBJ1-3
CDR3 protein: ASRGTGISSGNTIY

D gene: .
V gene: TRBV20-1
J gene: TRBJ1-2
CDR3 protein: SSDSNYGYT

D gene: .
V gene: TRBV5-8
J gene: TRBJ1-1
CDR3 protein: ASSLVAGGTEAF

D gene: TRBD1
V gene: TRBV28
J gene: TRBJ1-6
CDR3 protein: ASSLRTGANSPLH

D gene: .
V gene: TRBV30
J gene: TRBJ2-3
CDR3 protein: AWSVSRRADTQY

D gene: .
V gene: TRBV9
J gene: TRBJ2-1
CDR3 protein: ASSSTGSSYNEQF

D gene: TRBD2
V gene: TRBV5-1
J gene: TRBJ2-2
CDR3 protein: ASSISGRGAGELF

D gene: TRBD2
V gene: TRBV7-9
J gene: TRBJ2-3
CDR3 protein: ASSLSLAGGPGDTQY

D gene: TRBD2
V gene: TRBV27
J gene: TRBJ2-2
CDR3 protein: ASSLSPPGLAITGELF

D gene: TRBD1
V gene: TRBV19
J gene: TRBJ1-1
CDR3 protein: ASSITTGVSTEAF

D gene: .
V gene: TRBV2
J gene: TRBJ1-1
CDR3 protein: ASSEDVGRRTTEAF

D gene: TRBD1
V gene: TRBV9
J gene: TRBJ2-3
CDR3 protein: ASSLRTGGTDTQY

D gene: TRBD1
V gene: TRBV18
J gene: TRBJ1-2
CDR3 protein: ASSPLRQGDYGYT

D gene: .
V gene: TRBV6-2/TRBV6-3
J gene: TRBJ2-5
CDR3 protein: ASSQTEIQETQY

D gene: TRBD1
V gene: TRBV28
J gene: TRBJ1-4
CDR3 protein: ASRPQGARSEKLF

D gene: TRBD1
V gene: TRBV30
J gene: TRBJ1-4
CDR3 protein: AWRGQGTEKLF

D gene: .
V gene: TRBV5-8
J gene: TRBJ2-7
CDR3 protein: ASSLAGADEQY

D gene: TRBD1
V gene: TRBV14
J gene: TRBJ2-1
CDR3 protein: ASSPRTGRYNEQF

D gene: .
V gene: TRBV29-1
J gene: TRBJ2-3
CDR3 protein: SVDASNLQGTQY

D gene: TRBD2
V gene: TRBV9
J gene: TRBJ2-1
CDR3 protein: ASSAAPRGGLNEQF

D gene: TRBD1
V gene: TRBV5-1
J gene: TRBJ2-2
CDR3 protein: ASSPRTGSDTGELF

D gene: .
V gene: TRBV25-1
J gene: TRBJ1-1
CDR3 protein: ASSATGHIAEAF

D gene: TRBD1
V gene: TRBV18
J gene: TRBJ1-2
CDR3 protein: ASSQQGAGGYT

D gene: TRBD1
V gene: TRBV10-2
J gene: TRBJ1-5
CDR3 protein: ASGQGSNQPQH

D gene: TRBD2
V gene: TRBV5-6
J gene: TRBJ2-3
CDR3 protein: ASSLGLAGDPITDTQY

D gene: .
V gene: TRBV29-1
J gene: TRBJ1-3
CDR3 protein: SVMTGFSGNTIY

D gene: .
V gene: TRBV3-1/TRBV3-2
J gene: TRBJ1-5
CDR3 protein: ASSHNRGGEPQH

D gene: .
V gene: TRBV28
J gene: TRBJ1-4
CDR3 protein: ASSPTGSNEKLF

D gene: .
V gene: TRBV18
J gene: TRBJ2-4
CDR3 protein: ASSPPPDYPERDIQY

D gene: TRBD2
V gene: TRBV11-2
J gene: TRBJ2-1
CDR3 protein: ASSSLAGLDNEQF

D gene: .
V gene: TRBV28
J gene: TRBJ1-5
CDR3 protein: ASSGAGGDNQPQH

D gene: .
V gene: TRBV27
J gene: TRBJ2-7
CDR3 protein: ASSFFSAATYEQY

D gene: .
V gene: TRBV4-2
J gene: TRBJ1-3
CDR3 protein: ASSHLSTRSGNTIY

D gene: .
V gene: TRBV5-1
J gene: TRBJ1-2
CDR3 protein: ASSLGSYGYT

D gene: .
V gene: TRBV11-2
J gene: TRBJ1-2
CDR3 protein: ASSLVQGGGYT

D gene: TRBD2
V gene: TRBV5-4
J gene: TRBJ2-7
CDR3 protein: ASSFSPRTSGRGEQY

D gene: TRBD2
V gene: TRBV9
J gene: TRBJ2-5
CDR3 protein: ASSGSGSLETQY

D gene: .
V gene: TRBV3-1/TRBV3-2
J gene: TRBJ2-7
CDR3 protein: ASSPLRGEQY

D gene: .
V gene: TRBV25-1
J gene: TRBJ1-3
CDR3 protein: ASSEWASGNTIY

D gene: TRBD1
V gene: TRBV19
J gene: TRBJ2-5
CDR3 protein: ASSLSGTVQETQY

D gene: TRBD2
V gene: TRBV19
J gene: TRBJ2-7
CDR3 protein: ATGLSGAQQY

D gene: .
V gene: TRBV11-2
J gene: TRBJ2-1
CDR3 protein: ASSSKRVNTYNEQF

D gene: .
V gene: TRBV11-3
J gene: TRBJ2-2
CDR3 protein: ASSLQGRNTGELF

D gene: TRBD1
V gene: TRBV5-5
J gene: TRBJ2-2
CDR3 protein: ASSLAPGGTNTGELF

D gene: .
V gene: TRBV6-5
J gene: TRBJ1-4
CDR3 protein: ASRPQGREEKLF

D gene: .
V gene: TRBV11-2
J gene: TRBJ1-1
CDR3 protein: ASSLGPGNTEAF

D gene: TRBD2
V gene: TRBV29-1
J gene: TRBJ2-5
CDR3 protein: SVEREGQETQY